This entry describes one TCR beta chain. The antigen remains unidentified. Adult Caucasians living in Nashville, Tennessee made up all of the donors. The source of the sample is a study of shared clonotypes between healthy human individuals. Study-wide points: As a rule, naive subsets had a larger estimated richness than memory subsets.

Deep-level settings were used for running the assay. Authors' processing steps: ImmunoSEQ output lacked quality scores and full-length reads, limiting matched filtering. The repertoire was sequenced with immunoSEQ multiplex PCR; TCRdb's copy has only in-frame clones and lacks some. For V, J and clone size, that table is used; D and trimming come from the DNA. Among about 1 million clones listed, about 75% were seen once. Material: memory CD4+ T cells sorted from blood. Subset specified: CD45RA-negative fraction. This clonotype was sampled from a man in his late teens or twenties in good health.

CDR3: CASSRAGLGAAQHF. The CDR3, as DNA: TGTGCCAGCAGCCGTGCTGGACTTGGGGCAGCCCAGCATTTT. V is TRBV7-9 and J is TRBJ1-5; possible D gene TRBD1, 5 bases. The germline V gene encodes CDR1 SEHNR and CDR2 FQNEAQ (reference sequence). The CDR3 has 14 residues. The germline V and J ends were trimmed by 5 bases and 11 bases, with 19 bases remaining between them.